The rows below give T cell receptor beta chains drawn from one sample of a study of T cell responses to AZD1222 COVID-19 vaccine. TCRdb's table, derived via immunoSEQ multiplex PCR, lists solely in-frame clones and lacks some. The sample lists some 280,000 clones; almost 95% were seen once. The source material was peripheral blood, sampled 28 days after the second AZD1222 dose. The receptor source for this set is an adult who received the AZD1222 COVID-19 vaccine. The CDR3 runs from the conserved cysteine through the conserved F or W. D genes are given only for firm matches. Clone sizes are given selectively: once, few, many, or a class where the clone is expanded.

CDR3aa: CASSLRSSGRESYEQYF
CDR3nt: TGCGCCAGCAGCTTGAGGTCTAGCGGGAGGGAATCCTACGAGCAGTACTTC
j_gene: TRBJ2-7
abundance: NA
d_gene: TRBD2
v_gene: TRBV5-1

CDR3aa: CASSYPTLTTGNTIYF
CDR3nt: TGTGCCAGCAGTTACCCCACCTTGACAACGGGAAACACCATATATTTT
j_gene: TRBJ1-3
abundance: NA
d_gene: NA
v_gene: TRBV6-2/TRBV6-3

CDR3aa: CASSVITRNTEAFF
CDR3nt: TGTGCCAGCAGTGTAATTACACGGAACACTGAAGCTTTCTTT
j_gene: TRBJ1-1
abundance: NA
d_gene: NA
v_gene: TRBV2

CDR3aa: CASSDDRGWTEAFF
CDR3nt: TGTGCCAGTAGTGACGACAGGGGATGGACTGAAGCTTTCTTT
j_gene: TRBJ1-1
abundance: few
d_gene: TRBD1
v_gene: TRBV19

CDR3aa: CANSHTGTNYGYTF
CDR3nt: TGTGCCAACAGCCACACAGGGACTAACTATGGCTACACCTTC
j_gene: TRBJ1-2
abundance: once
d_gene: NA
v_gene: TRBV4-2

CDR3aa: CSVGVSSSYEQYF
CDR3nt: TGCAGCGTTGGGGTCTCTAGCTCCTACGAGCAGTACTTC
j_gene: TRBJ2-7
abundance: once
d_gene: NA
v_gene: TRBV29-1

CDR3aa: CASTNTGANYGYTF
CDR3nt: TGTGCCAGCACCAACACCGGGGCTAACTATGGCTACACCTTC
j_gene: TRBJ1-2
abundance: NA
d_gene: NA
v_gene: TRBV7-9

CDR3aa: CASSLQPGTTNEKLFF
CDR3nt: TGCGCCAGCAGCTTGCAACCAGGGACAACTAATGAAAAACTGTTTTTT
j_gene: TRBJ1-4
abundance: NA
d_gene: NA
v_gene: TRBV5-1

CDR3aa: CASSFAGTSGVSDEQFF
CDR3nt: TGTGCCAGCAGCTTCGCCGGGACTAGCGGGGTTTCGGATGAGCAGTTCTTC
j_gene: TRBJ2-1
abundance: NA
d_gene: TRBD2
v_gene: TRBV7-2

CDR3aa: CASSSLGQGIGSPLHF
CDR3nt: TGTGCCAGCAGCTCCCTCGGACAGGGCATTGGTTCACCCCTCCACTTT
j_gene: TRBJ1-6
abundance: NA
d_gene: TRBD1
v_gene: TRBV7-9

CDR3aa: CASSLGRTGTYEQYF
CDR3nt: TGTGCCAGCAGCTTAGGTCGGACAGGGACCTACGAGCAGTACTTC
j_gene: TRBJ2-7
abundance: NA
d_gene: TRBD1
v_gene: TRBV7-8

CDR3aa: CASSLAQSNSPLHF
CDR3nt: TGTGCCAGCAGCTTAGCACAGAGTAATTCACCCCTCCACTTT
j_gene: TRBJ1-6
abundance: NA
d_gene: NA
v_gene: TRBV7-8

CDR3aa: CAISEKRRSTDTQYF
CDR3nt: TGTGCCATCAGTGAGAAGCGCAGGAGCACAGATACGCAGTATTTT
j_gene: TRBJ2-3
abundance: NA
d_gene: NA
v_gene: TRBV10-3

CDR3aa: CASSPGGSGRYNEQFF
CDR3nt: TGTGCCAGCAGCCCCGGGGGGAGCGGGAGATACAATGAGCAGTTCTTC
j_gene: TRBJ2-1
abundance: NA
d_gene: TRBD2
v_gene: TRBV7-3

CDR3aa: CASSLGGDTEAFF
CDR3nt: TGTGCCAGCAGCTTAGGAGGGGACACTGAAGCTTTCTTT
j_gene: TRBJ1-1
abundance: NA
d_gene: NA
v_gene: TRBV9

CDR3aa: CASSAQGSGNTIYF
CDR3nt: TGTGCCAGCAGCGCTCAAGGATCTGGAAACACCATATATTTT
j_gene: TRBJ1-3
abundance: once
d_gene: NA
v_gene: TRBV9